The 14 T cell receptor beta chains below were found in one sample sequenced in a study of post-analysis software for immune sequencing data. Notes on the study in general: Controls showed lower frequencies than patients for 4 or 5 TRBV segments, and TRBV5-6, TRBV5-1 and TRBV20-1 were among these.

Researchers reported that TCR beta cDNA libraries carried unique molecular identifiers. TCRdb reprocessed the PCR reads with MiXCR, giving one entry per CDR3 protein. The sample has roughly 800,000 distinct CDR3 sequences; about 32% are singletons. These TCRs' antigens remain unknown. The sample was blood. All receptors come from a girl aged 10-17 years with multiple sclerosis.

The chain joins TRBV28 to TRBJ2-7, with 11 bases identical to TRBD1. The ends lost 7 bases at V and 2 bases at J; junction bases unmatched: 10. This CDR3 spans 16 amino acids. Germline loops: CDR1 MDHEN, CDR2 SYDVKM. The CDR3 reads CASNRPGQGEPYEQYF. In DNA, the CDR3 is TGTGCCAGCAACCGGCCGGGACAGGGGGAGCCCTACGAGCAGTACTTC.

This clonotype was counted only a few times. The chain joins TRBV25-1 to TRBJ1-2, with no clear D. Germline lookup yields CDR1 MGHDK and CDR2 SYGVNS. The CDR3 runs to 14 residues. V dropped 0 bases and J dropped 8 bases, with 13 bases sitting between them. CDR3 nucleotides: TGTGCCAGCAGTGAATATATGGCCTATAGCGGCTACACCTTC. Translated, it gives CASSEYMAYSGYTF.

The chain links TRBV28 to TRBJ2-5; D gene uncertain. Deletions cut 7 bases from V and 5 bases from J, with 14 bases between. Germline CDR1 MDHEN, CDR2 SYDVKM. The CDR3 sequence is 13 residues long. The CDR3, as DNA: TGTGCCAGCATGCCGGGTTTCCTGGAGACCCAGTACTTC. Encoded protein: CASMPGFLETQYF.

The chain joins TRBV28 to TRBJ2-5; possibly TRBD1 for D (6 bases). Trimming removed 7 bases at V and 5 bases at J, with 20 bases between. Per germline, CDR1 MDHEN and CDR2 SYDVKM. CDR3 length equals 15 residues. CDR3 sequence (DNA): TGTGCCAGCACCACGAGGCAGGGGTTGGTGGAGACCCAGTACTTC. It encodes CASTTRQGLVETQYF.

This rearrangement joins TRBV3-1 to TRBJ1-4; a weak D match, TRBD1 (6 bases). The V and J ends lost 6 bases and 8 bases respectively, with 19 bases between them. The CDR3 is made up of 15 amino acids. The germline V gene has CDR1 LGHDT and CDR2 YNNKEL (reference sequence). The CDR3 loop is CASSLHRDTEEKLFF. The CDR3, as DNA: TGTGCCAGCAGTCTCCACCGGGACACTGAAGAAAAACTGTTTTTT.

The table lists this clonotype with many counts. The CDR3 coding sequence is TGTGCCAGCAGCACCCTCTACGTCCCGGATACGCAGTATTTT. Protein sequence: CASSTLYVPDTQYF. The V call is TRBV5-5, the J call TRBJ2-3; no clear D gene. The V gene lost 4 bases and the J gene lost 6 bases, with 15 bases spanning the gap. Germline CDR1 SGHKS, CDR2 YYEKEE (reference sequence). CDR3 length: 14 residues.

The V and J genes are TRBV7-9 and TRBJ2-1; 7 positions agree with TRBD1. V shed 5 bases and J 12 bases; nucleotides not matched to a gene: 10. CDR1 is SEHNR and CDR2 is FQNEAQ in the germline V gene (reference sequence). The CDR3 runs 13 residues. The CDR3 loop reads CASSQADRVLQFF. The CDR3 DNA reads as TGTGCCAGCAGCCAAGCCGACAGGGTTTTGCAGTTCTTC.

The V and J genes are TRBV7-2 and TRBJ2-7; TRBD1 matches at 9 bases. The CDR3 loop spans 15 amino acids. J was trimmed by 5 bases and V by 1 base; bases with no gene match: 6. The germline CDR1 and CDR2 sequences are SGHTA and FQGNSA. The CDR3 DNA follows: TGTGCCAGCAGCTTAGGGACAGGGGTGGTCCACGAGCAGTACTTC. Protein sequence: CASSLGTGVVHEQYF.

The chain links TRBV7-8 to TRBJ1-5, with D perhaps matching TRBD1 (5 bases). Trimming shortened V by 3 bases and J by 3 bases, and 9 bases separated the two germline ends. The CDR3 loop spans 14 amino acids. Germline CDR1 reads SGHVS; CDR2 reads FQNEAQ. The CDR3 region is CASSFDSFNQPQHF. CDR3 sequence (DNA): TGTGCCAGCAGCTTTGACAGCTTCAATCAGCCCCAGCATTTT.

This chain connects TRBV20-1 to TRBJ2-4; 11 bases are a match to TRBD1. Germline V gene data show CDR1 as DFQATT and CDR2 as SNEGSKA (reference sequence). The CDR3 has 17 amino acids. In DNA form, the CDR3 reads TGCAGCTTATTCCGGGGACAGGGGGACAGAGCCAAAAACATTCAGTACTTC. This translates into CSLFRGQGDRAKNIQYF.

This clonotype appeared a few times. CDR3 loop: CASSLWVTGAGNEQFF. DNA of the CDR3: TGTGCCAGCAGTTTATGGGTGACAGGGGCCGGCAATGAGCAGTTCTTC. V gene TRBV28 combines with J gene TRBJ2-1, with TRBD1 identical over 8 bases. Germline CDR1 reads MDHEN; CDR2 reads SYDVKM. The length of the CDR3 is 16 residues. V shed 0 bases and J 6 bases; nucleotides not matched to a gene: 7.

In this sample, this clonotype turned up a few times. CDR3 DNA sequence: TGTGCCAGCAGACCTACTAGCGGACCGTACCAAGAGACCCAGTACTTC. This encodes CASRPTSGPYQETQYF. The gene calls are TRBV6-2 or TRBV6-3 and TRBJ2-5; TRBD2 matches 8 bases. The J segment lost 0 bases and the V segment lost 6 bases, leaving 9 bases of the junction unmatched. Germline V gives CDR1 MNHEY, CDR2 SVGEGT. This CDR3 is built from 16 residues.

Remarks on this clonotype: Given the absence of the conserved phenylalanine or tryptophan at the CDR3 end, a read error is likely. The rearrangement joins TRBV7-2 to TRBJ1-2; 7 bases map to TRBD1. Unmatched junction bases numbered 4, after V lost 5 bases and J lost 4 bases. CDR1 SGHTA and CDR2 FQGNSA come from the germline V gene. The CDR3 consists of 13 residues. In DNA form, the CDR3 reads TGTGCCAGCAGCCAGGACAGGCTCTATGGCTACACCTGC. Residues: CASSQDRLYGYTC.

This clonotype was found a few times. This chain links TRBV20-1 with TRBJ2-1; D possibly corresponds to TRBD2 (6 bases). The length of the CDR3 is 14 residues. Trimming shortened V by 6 bases and J by 4 bases, and 16 bases separated the two germline ends. Germline lookup yields CDR1 DFQATT and CDR2 SNEGSKA (reference sequence). The CDR3 protein is CSAPWPAGYNEQFF. CDR3 in DNA: TGCAGTGCCCCTTGGCCGGCGGGGTACAATGAGCAGTTCTTC.